This TCR beta chain was observed in a study of Ad26.COV2.S vaccination and SARS-CoV-2 variants. Study overall: As a participant in COV1001, the donor was in the Ad26.COV2.S trial arm. Study-level findings and limits: Breadth, reportedly substantial, characterized the spike-specific CD8+ and CD4+ T cell responses after vaccination.

Only in-frame clones appear in the TCRdb table, and some are missing; sequencing was by immunoSEQ multiplex PCR. The table shows 500,000 or so clones, with 89% occurring only once. The CDR3 is 15 residues long. Trimming shortened V by 10 bases and J by 6 bases, and 24 bases separated the two germline ends. Germline V lookup: CDR1 MNHEY, CDR2 SVGAGI. Treatment of the sample: around 19 received Ad26.COV2.S at low or high dose, single or two shots; roughly five received placebo; per-sample allocation not given. Vaccine and placebo recipients were sampled on day 63 after the first injection. Only one count was recorded for this clone. Its specificity is not known.

The specimen comprised peripheral blood, sampled in a trial of Ad26.COV2.S vaccine versus placebo. The TCR was taken from a person aged 18-60 years who received the Ad26.COV2.S COVID-19 vaccine or a placebo. The chain recombines TRBV6-5 with TRBJ1-1, with D uncertain. The CDR3 sequence: CAISLLGRFEAEAFF. The CDR3, as DNA: TGTGCCATCTCCCTTTTGGGCCGATTTGAGGCTGAAGCTTTCTTT.